The clone carrying this TCR beta chain has at least ten counts. No antigen is known for it. After removal of 0 bases from V and 2 bases from J, the junction contained 5 bases not matched to a gene. In germline, CDR1 is SEHNR, CDR2 FQNEAQ (reference sequence). The CDR3 runs to 16 residues. The sample belongs to a study of spatial heterogeneity in lung cancer. Regarding the study as a whole: Intratumoral expanded alpha and beta TCR counts were found to track tumor mutation counts. Approximately 7% of tumor T cells for alpha chains and 13% for beta chains were estimated to be covered.

On each TCR cDNA molecule, a unique molecular identifier was present. TCRdb re-called the 5' RACE reads with MiXCR, one entry per CDR3 protein. Of some 7,400 distinct CDR3 sequences listed, 5.5% to 8% were seen once; the top ten hold roughly 19%. Time point specified: sample taken at primary tumor resection. The donor population consisted of some 67 patients with untreated, early-stage non-small cell lung cancer. Extraction of whole RNA from tumor, nontumor lung or frozen PBMC preceded unsorted sequencing. Source: lung tumor tissue, taken at surgery. This receptor was obtained from a female donor with early-stage non-small cell lung cancer. The chain couples TRBV7-9 to TRBJ2-3; 7 nucleotides match TRBD2. This CDR3 reads CASSLAPGGTTDTQYF. The CDR3 DNA reads as TGTGCCAGCAGCTTAGCTCCGGGAGGAACCACAGATACGCAGTATTTT.